The subject of this entry is one T cell receptor (beta chain). The data are from a study of technical replicates of blood from a few donors. This CDR3 comprises 17 residues. V was pared by 4 bases and J by 2 bases, with 18 bases between. Germline V gene lookup returns CDR1 PRHDT and CDR2 FYEKMQ (reference sequence). Using immunoSEQ multiplex PCR, the repertoire was profiled, and TCRdb retains in-frame clones only, with some absent. The table shows tens of thousands of clones, with 95% occurring only once. The TCR sequence derives from a human donor in good health. Material: T cells isolated from PBMCs. This rearrangement joins TRBV13 to TRBJ2-1; TRBD2 is a possible D gene (6 bases). Here the CDR3 DNA reads TGTGCCAGCAGCTCAGACGGGAGTCTCGACGCCTACAATGAGCAGTTCTTC. Amino acids: CASSSDGSLDAYNEQFF.